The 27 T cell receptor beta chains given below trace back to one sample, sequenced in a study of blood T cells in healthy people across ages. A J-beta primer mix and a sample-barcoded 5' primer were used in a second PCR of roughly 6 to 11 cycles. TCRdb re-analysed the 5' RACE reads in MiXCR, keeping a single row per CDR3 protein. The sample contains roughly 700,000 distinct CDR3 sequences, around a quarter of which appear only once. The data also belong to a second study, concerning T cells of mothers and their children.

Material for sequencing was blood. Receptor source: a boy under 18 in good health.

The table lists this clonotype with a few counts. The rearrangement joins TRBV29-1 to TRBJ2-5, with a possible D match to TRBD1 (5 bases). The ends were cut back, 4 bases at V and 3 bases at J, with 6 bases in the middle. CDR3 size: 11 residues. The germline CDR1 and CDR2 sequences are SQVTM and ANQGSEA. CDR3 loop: CSVAQEETQYF. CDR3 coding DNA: TGCAGCGTTGCACAGGAAGAGACCCAGTACTTC.

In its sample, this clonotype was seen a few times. The DNA of the CDR3 is TGTGCCAGCAGCTCTACGGACAGGGGCGTCACCATATATTTT. It specifies CASSSTDRGVTIYF. The chain combines TRBV7-9 with TRBJ1-3; 9 bases agree with TRBD1. The CDR3 contains 14 residues. The germline V gene encodes CDR1 SEHNR and CDR2 FQNEAQ (reference sequence). With V trimmed by 4 bases and J by 9 bases, 7 bases remained unmatched.

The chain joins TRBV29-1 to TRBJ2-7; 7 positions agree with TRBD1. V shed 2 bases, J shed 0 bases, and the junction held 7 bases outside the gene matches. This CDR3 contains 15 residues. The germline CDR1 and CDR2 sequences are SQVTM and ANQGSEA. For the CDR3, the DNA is TGCAGCGTTGAAAGCTGGGACAGCCTCTCCTACGAGCAGTACTTC. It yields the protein CSVESWDSLSYEQYF.

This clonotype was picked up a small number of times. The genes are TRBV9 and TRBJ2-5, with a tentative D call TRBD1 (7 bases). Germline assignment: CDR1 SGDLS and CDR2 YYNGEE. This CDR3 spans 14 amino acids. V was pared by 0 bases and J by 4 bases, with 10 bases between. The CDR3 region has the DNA TGTGCCAGCAGCGTAGGACAGGGAGGAGAGACCCAGTACTTC. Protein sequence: CASSVGQGGETQYF.

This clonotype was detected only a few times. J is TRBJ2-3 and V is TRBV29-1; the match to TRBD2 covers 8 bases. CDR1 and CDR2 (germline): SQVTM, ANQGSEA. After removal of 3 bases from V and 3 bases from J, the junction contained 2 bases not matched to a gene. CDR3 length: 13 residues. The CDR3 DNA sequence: TGCAGCGTTGACATAGCGGGGACAGATACGCAGTATTTT. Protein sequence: CSVDIAGTDTQYF.

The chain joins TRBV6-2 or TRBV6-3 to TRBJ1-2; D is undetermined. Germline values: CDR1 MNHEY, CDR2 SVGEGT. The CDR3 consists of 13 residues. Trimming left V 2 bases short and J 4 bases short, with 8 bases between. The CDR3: CASSYVGSYGYTF. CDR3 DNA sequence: TGTGCCAGCAGTTACGTCGGGAGCTATGGCTACACCTTC.

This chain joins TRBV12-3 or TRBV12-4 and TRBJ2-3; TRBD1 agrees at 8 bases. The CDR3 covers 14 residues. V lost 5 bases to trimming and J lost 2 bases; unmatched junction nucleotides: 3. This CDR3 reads CASSRTGLTDTQYF. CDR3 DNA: TGTGCCAGCAGTAGGACAGGGCTCACAGATACGCAGTATTTT.

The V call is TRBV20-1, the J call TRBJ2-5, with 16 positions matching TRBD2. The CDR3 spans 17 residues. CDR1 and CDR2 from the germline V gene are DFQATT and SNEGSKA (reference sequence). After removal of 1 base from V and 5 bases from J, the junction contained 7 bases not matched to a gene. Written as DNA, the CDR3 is TGCAGTGCTAGAGGGGGGACTAGCGGGGGGGCCGAGGAGACCCAGTACTTC. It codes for CSARGGTSGGAEETQYF.

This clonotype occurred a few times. The CDR3 reads CASSQTPGDEQFF. The CDR3 nucleotides read TGTGCCAGCAGCCAAACGCCGGGCGATGAGCAGTTCTTC. V is TRBV3-1 and J is TRBJ2-1; D is unresolved. Germline CDR1 reads LGHDT; CDR2 reads YNNKEL (reference sequence). V was shortened by 2 bases and J by 8 bases, with 10 bases between the two germline ends. The CDR3 is 13 amino acids.

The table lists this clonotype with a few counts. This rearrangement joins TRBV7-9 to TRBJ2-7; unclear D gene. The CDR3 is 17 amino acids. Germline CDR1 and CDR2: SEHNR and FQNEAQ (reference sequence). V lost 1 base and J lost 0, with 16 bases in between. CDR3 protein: CASSLEFSGSNSYEQYF. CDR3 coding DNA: TGTGCCAGCAGCTTAGAATTTTCAGGCTCCAACTCCTACGAGCAGTACTTC.

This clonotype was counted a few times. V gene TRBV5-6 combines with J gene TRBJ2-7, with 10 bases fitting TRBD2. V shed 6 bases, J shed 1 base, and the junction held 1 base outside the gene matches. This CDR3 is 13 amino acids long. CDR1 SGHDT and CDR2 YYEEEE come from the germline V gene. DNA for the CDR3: TGTGCCAGCATACTAGCGGGGTCCTACGAGCAGTACTTC. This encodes CASILAGSYEQYF.

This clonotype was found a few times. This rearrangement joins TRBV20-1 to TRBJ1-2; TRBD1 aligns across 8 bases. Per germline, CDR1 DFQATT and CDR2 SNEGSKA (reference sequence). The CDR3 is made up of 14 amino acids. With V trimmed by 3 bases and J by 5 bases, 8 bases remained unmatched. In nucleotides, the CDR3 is TGCAGTGCTAGGTCGACAGGGGATTGGTATGGCTACACCTTC. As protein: CSARSTGDWYGYTF.

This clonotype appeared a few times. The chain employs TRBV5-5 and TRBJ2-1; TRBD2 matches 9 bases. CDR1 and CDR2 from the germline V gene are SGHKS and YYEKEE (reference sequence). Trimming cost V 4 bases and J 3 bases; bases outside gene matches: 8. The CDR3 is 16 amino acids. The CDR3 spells CASSTIAGDSYNEQFF. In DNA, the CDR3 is TGTGCCAGCAGCACGATAGCGGGGGACAGCTACAATGAGCAGTTCTTC.

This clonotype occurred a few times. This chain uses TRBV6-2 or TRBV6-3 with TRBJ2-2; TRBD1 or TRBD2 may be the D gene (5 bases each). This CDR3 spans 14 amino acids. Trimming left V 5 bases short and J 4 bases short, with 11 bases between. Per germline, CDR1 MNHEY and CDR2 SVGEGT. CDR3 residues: CASSRGASTGELFF. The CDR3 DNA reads TGTGCCAGCAGTAGGGGAGCTAGCACCGGGGAGCTGTTTTTT.

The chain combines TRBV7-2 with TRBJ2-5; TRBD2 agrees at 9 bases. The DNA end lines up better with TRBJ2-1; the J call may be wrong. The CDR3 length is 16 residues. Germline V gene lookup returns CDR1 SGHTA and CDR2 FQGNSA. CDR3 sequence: CASSLASAGGVNEQFF. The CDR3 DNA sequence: TGTGCCAGCAGCTTAGCCTCAGCGGGAGGTGTAAATGAGCAGTTCTTC.

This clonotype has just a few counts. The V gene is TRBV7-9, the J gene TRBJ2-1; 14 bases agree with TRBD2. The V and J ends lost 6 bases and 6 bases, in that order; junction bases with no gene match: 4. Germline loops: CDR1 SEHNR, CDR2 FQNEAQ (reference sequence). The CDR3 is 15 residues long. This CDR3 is CASRGGTSGSNEQFF. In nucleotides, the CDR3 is TGTGCCAGCAGAGGTGGGACTAGCGGGAGCAATGAGCAGTTCTTC.

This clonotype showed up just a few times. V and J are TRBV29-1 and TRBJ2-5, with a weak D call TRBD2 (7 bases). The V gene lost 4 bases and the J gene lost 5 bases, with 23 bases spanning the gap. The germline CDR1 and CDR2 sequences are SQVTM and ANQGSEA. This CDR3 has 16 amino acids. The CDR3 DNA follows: TGCAGCGTTGTGGGGGGGGCGGTGGGAGTCGGTGAGACCCAGTACTTC. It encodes CSVVGGAVGVGETQYF.

The CDR3 sequence: CSGAPGEETQYF. CDR3 nucleotides: TGCAGCGGCGCCCCAGGGGAAGAGACCCAGTACTTC. The chain recombines TRBV29-1 with TRBJ2-5, with a possible D match to TRBD1 (6 bases). V lost 7 bases to trimming and J lost 3 bases, with 12 bases between them. The length of the CDR3 is 12 residues. CDR1 SQVTM and CDR2 ANQGSEA come from the germline V gene.

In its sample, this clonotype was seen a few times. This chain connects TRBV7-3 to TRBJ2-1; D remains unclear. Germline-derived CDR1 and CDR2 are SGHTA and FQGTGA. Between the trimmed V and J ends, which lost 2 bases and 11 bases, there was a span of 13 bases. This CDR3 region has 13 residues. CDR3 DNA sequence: TGTGCCAGCAGCTTATCCCTTGGACCAAAGCAGTTCTTC. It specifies CASSLSLGPKQFF.

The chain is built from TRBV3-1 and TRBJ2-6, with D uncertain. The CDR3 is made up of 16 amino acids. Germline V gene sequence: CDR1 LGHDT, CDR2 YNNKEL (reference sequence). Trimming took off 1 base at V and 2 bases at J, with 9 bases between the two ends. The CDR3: CASSQVSRTGANVLTF. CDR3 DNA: TGTGCCAGCAGCCAAGTGTCTCGGACTGGGGCCAACGTCCTGACTTTC.

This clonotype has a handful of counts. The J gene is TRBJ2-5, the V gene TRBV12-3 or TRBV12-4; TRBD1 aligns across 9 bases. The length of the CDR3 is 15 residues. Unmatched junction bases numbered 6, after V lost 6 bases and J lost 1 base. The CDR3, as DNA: TGTGCCAGCAGATCCAAGGACAGGGGCCAAGAGACCCAGTACTTC. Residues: CASRSKDRGQETQYF.

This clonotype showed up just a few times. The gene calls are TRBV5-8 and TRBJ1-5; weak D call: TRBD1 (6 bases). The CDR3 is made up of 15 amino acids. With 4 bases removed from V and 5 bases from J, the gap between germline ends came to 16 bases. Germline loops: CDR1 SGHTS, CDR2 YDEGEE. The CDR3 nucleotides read TGTGCCAGCAGCCTTCAAAGGGGGAATGATCAGCCCCAGCATTTT. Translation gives CASSLQRGNDQPQHF.

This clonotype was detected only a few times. The CDR3 is CASRRDRGSYNEQFF. CDR3 DNA sequence: TGTGCCAGCAGGCGGGACAGGGGCTCCTACAATGAGCAGTTCTTC. The chain couples TRBV28 to TRBJ2-1; 10 bases match TRBD1. V gave up 6 bases and J gave up 0 bases; unmatched junction bases: 2. Germline V lookup: CDR1 MDHEN, CDR2 SYDVKM. This CDR3 contains 15 residues.

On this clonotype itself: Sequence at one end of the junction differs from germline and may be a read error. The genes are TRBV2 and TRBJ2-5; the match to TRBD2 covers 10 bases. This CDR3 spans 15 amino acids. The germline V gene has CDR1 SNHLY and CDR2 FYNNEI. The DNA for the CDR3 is TGTGCCAGCCGTGAACAGTCTAGCGGGGGAGAGACCCAGTACTTC. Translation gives CASREQSSGGETQYF.

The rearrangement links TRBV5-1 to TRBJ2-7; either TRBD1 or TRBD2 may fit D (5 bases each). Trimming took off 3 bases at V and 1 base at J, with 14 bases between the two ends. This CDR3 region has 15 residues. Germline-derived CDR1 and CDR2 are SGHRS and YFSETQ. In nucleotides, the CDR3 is TGCGCCAGCAGCTGGTCCTGGGACGGGTCCTACGAGCAGTACTTC. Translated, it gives CASSWSWDGSYEQYF.

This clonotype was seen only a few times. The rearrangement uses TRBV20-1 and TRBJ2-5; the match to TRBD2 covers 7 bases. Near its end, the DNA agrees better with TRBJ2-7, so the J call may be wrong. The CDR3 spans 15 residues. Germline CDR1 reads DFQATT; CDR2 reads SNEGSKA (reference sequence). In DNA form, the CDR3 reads TGCAGTGCTAGAGATCCAGAAGGGAGGGCCTACGAGCAGTACTTC. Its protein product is CSARDPEGRAYEQYF.

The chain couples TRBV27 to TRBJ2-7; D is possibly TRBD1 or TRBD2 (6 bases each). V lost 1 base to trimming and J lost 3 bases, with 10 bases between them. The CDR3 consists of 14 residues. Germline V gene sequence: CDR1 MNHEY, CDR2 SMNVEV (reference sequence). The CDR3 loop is CASSLWGASYEQYF. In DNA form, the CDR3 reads TGTGCCAGCAGTTTATGGGGGGCCAGCTACGAGCAGTACTTC.